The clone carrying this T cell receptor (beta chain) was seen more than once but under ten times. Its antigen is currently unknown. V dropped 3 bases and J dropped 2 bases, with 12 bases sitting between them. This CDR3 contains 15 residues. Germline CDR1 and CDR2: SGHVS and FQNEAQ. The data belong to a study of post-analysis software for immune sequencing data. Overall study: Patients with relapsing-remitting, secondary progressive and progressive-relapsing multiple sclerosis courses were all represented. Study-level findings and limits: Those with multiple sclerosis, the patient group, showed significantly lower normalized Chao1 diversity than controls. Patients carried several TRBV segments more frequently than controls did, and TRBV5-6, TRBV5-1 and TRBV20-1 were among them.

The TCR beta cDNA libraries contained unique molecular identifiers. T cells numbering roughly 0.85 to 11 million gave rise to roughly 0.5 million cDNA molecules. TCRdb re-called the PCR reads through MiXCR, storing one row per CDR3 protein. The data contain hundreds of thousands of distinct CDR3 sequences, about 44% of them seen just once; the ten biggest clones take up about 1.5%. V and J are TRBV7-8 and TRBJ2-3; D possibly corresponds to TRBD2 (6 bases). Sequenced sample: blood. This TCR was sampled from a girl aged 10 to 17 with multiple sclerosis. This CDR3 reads CASSFEGRLTDTQYF. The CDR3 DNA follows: TGTGCCAGCAGCTTTGAAGGGAGGCTCACAGATACGCAGTATTTT.